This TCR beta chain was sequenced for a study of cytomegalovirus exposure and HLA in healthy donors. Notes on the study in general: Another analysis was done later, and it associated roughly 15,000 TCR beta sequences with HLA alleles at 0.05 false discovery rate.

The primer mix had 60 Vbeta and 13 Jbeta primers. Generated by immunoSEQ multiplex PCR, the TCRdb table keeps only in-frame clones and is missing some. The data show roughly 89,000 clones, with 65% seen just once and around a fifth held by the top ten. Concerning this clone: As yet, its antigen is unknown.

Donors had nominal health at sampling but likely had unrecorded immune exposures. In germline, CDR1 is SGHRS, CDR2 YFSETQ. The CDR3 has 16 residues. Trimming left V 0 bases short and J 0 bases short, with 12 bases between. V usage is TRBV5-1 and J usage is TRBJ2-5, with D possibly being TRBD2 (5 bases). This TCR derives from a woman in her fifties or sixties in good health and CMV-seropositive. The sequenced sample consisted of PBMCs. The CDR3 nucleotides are TGCGCCAGCAGCTTGGCTAGTTGGGAGTACCAAGAGACCCAGTACTTC. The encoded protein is CASSLASWEYQETQYF.